A selection of T cell receptor beta chains follows, all from one sample in a study of blood T cell repertoires in COVID-19. Here immunoSEQ multiplex PCR was the method, and the copy in TCRdb shows in-frame clones only, minus some. The table shows about 180,000 clones, with roughly 82% occurring only once. Sequencing used peripheral blood. The receptors were gathered from a woman aged 70-85 years with acute or convalescent COVID-19. CDR3s include the opening cysteine and the closing phenylalanine or tryptophan. A D gene is named only where the DNA matches it firmly. Size is omitted from some rows. Given values are once, few, many or a class for expanded clones.

V,D,J,length,size,CDR3,DNA
TRBV7-9,NA,TRBJ2-7,15,NA,CASSLVYDPTYEQYF,TGTGCCAGCAGCTTAGTTTATGATCCTACCTACGAGCAGTACTTC
TRBV6-5,TRBD1,TRBJ2-1,15,NA,CATSPTGDLYNEQFF,TGTGCCACCAGCCCCACAGGGGACCTATACAATGAGCAGTTCTTC
TRBV5-6,NA,TRBJ2-5,14,once,CASSLPTGWETQYF,TGTGCCAGCAGCCTGCCCACAGGGTGGGAGACCCAGTACTTC
TRBV7-2,NA,TRBJ1-2,13,NA,CASSLDGNYGYTF,TGTGCCAGCAGCTTAGACGGGAACTATGGCTACACCTTC
TRBV4-1,TRBD1,TRBJ2-7,15,NA,CASSQMWQGAYEQYF,TGCGCCAGCAGCCAAATGTGGCAGGGGGCCTACGAGCAGTACTTC
TRBV10-3,NA,TRBJ1-1,15,NA,CAISESKTANTEAFF,TGTGCCATCAGTGAGTCAAAGACAGCGAACACTGAAGCTTTCTTT
TRBV10-3,TRBD2,TRBJ2-1,17,NA,CAISESIGTSGSNEQFF,TGTGCCATCAGTGAGTCAATCGGGACTAGCGGGAGCAATGAGCAGTTCTTC
TRBV2,TRBD2,TRBJ2-5,17,NA,CASSFGLAGGGQETQYF,TGTGCCAGCAGTTTCGGACTAGCGGGGGGGGGACAAGAGACCCAGTACTTC
TRBV10-3,NA,TRBJ2-3,15,NA,CAIARAGTSTDTQYF,TGTGCCATCGCCCGGGCGGGTACTAGCACAGATACGCAGTATTTT
TRBV27,TRBD2,TRBJ2-1,15,NA,CASSALAGVGNEQFF,TGTGCCAGCAGTGCACTAGCGGGAGTGGGGAATGAGCAGTTCTTC
TRBV6-4,NA,TRBJ2-3,15,NA,CASSDWASSTDTQYF,TGTGCCAGCAGTGACTGGGCCTCTAGCACAGATACGCAGTATTTT
TRBV18,NA,TRBJ2-3,14,NA,CASSRDSNTDTQYF,TGTGCCAGCTCACGGGACTCTAACACAGATACGCAGTATTTT
TRBV4-3,NA,TRBJ1-6,18,NA,CASSRSRAESSYNSPLHF,TGCGCCAGCAGCCGGAGCAGGGCCGAGAGCTCCTATAATTCACCCCTCCACTTT
TRBV7-6,TRBD1,TRBJ2-5,16,NA,CASSLAIGTGVETQYF,TGTGCCAGCAGCTTAGCGATAGGGACAGGGGTAGAGACCCAGTACTTC
TRBV28,TRBD1,TRBJ1-5,14,NA,CASSSPDRVKPQHF,TGTGCCAGCAGTTCCCCCGACAGGGTGAAGCCCCAGCATTTT
TRBV5-1,TRBD1,TRBJ2-1,15,NA,CASNSGTGVGNEQFF,TGCGCCAGCAATTCGGGGACAGGGGTCGGCAATGAGCAGTTCTTC
TRBV6-5,NA,TRBJ2-7,15,NA,CASSYWTGTSYEQYF,TGTGCCAGCAGTTACTGGACCGGGACATCCTACGAGCAGTACTTC
TRBV18,TRBD1,TRBJ1-1,14,NA,CASSPRDSRTEAFF,TGTGCCAGCTCCCCCCGGGACAGTCGCACTGAAGCTTTCTTT
TRBV27,NA,TRBJ1-5,14,NA,CASRARDGYQPQHF,TGTGCCAGCAGAGCGCGGGACGGCTATCAGCCCCAGCATTTT
TRBV27,TRBD1,TRBJ2-7,14,NA,CASSSDRINYEQYF,TGTGCCAGCAGTTCGGACAGGATCAACTACGAGCAGTACTTC
TRBV12-5,NA,TRBJ2-5,17,NA,CASGLLLGSQVPETQYF,TGTGCTAGTGGTTTGCTACTAGGGAGTCAGGTACCGGAGACCCAGTACTTC
TRBV2,NA,TRBJ2-5,15,few,CASTEVGAVRETQYF,TGTGCCAGCACCGAGGTGGGGGCGGTCAGAGAGACCCAGTACTTC
TRBV4-1,TRBD1,TRBJ2-3,14,NA,CASSLGQDWDTQYF,TGCGCCAGCAGCCTGGGACAGGATTGGGATACGCAGTATTTT
TRBV7-9,NA,TRBJ2-7,12,NA,CASSVSRDEQYF,TGTGCCAGCAGCGTAAGCAGGGACGAGCAGTACTTC
TRBV5-4,TRBD1,TRBJ1-2,14,NA,CASSFFDRAYGYTF,TGTGCCAGCAGCTTCTTCGACAGGGCCTATGGCTACACCTTC
TRBV28,NA,TRBJ1-2,16,NA,CASSLLVEETNYGYTF,TGTGCCAGCAGTTTGCTCGTAGAGGAGACTAACTATGGCTACACCTTC
TRBV5-5,NA,TRBJ2-5,14,NA,CASTRDISQETQYF,TGTGCCAGCACCCGGGACATTTCTCAAGAGACCCAGTACTTC
TRBV28,TRBD1,TRBJ1-2,16,NA,CASSLTWRGRWYGYTF,TGTGCCAGCAGTTTAACATGGAGGGGGCGATGGTATGGCTACACCTTC
TRBV29-1,NA,TRBJ1-2,14,NA,CSVEYSRQVYGYTF,TGCAGCGTTGAATACTCGCGACAGGTCTATGGCTACACCTTC
TRBV3-1/TRBV3-2,TRBD1,TRBJ2-7,15,few,CASSPTRDRVTEQYF,TGTGCCAGCAGCCCAACCCGGGACAGGGTCACCGAGCAGTACTTC
TRBV19,NA,TRBJ1-6,18,NA,CASSYYHRTSSYNSPLHF,TGTGCCAGTAGTTATTACCACAGGACTAGCTCCTATAATTCACCCCTCCACTTT
TRBV2,TRBD1,TRBJ1-6,13,NA,CASNLQGGSPLHF,TGTGCCAGCAACTTACAGGGGGGCTCACCCCTCCACTTT
TRBV6-5,TRBD2,TRBJ2-5,15,NA,CASSRSGVYQETQYF,TGTGCCAGCAGTAGGAGCGGGGTGTACCAAGAGACCCAGTACTTC
TRBV19,NA,TRBJ2-5,14,NA,CASSIPGVKETQYF,TGTGCCAGTAGTATTCCGGGAGTAAAGGAGACCCAGTACTTC
TRBV7-2,TRBD2,TRBJ2-5,15,NA,CASSLRSSGEETQYF,TGTGCCAGCAGCTTAAGGTCTAGCGGGGAAGAGACCCAGTACTTC
TRBV3-1/TRBV3-2,TRBD2,TRBJ2-7,15,NA,CASSQGLAGTYEQYF,TGTGCCAGCAGCCAAGGGCTAGCGGGAACCTACGAGCAGTACTTC
TRBV23-1,NA,TRBJ2-7,17,once,CASSQLSNIPISYEQYF,TGCGCCAGCAGTCAACTCTCTAATATACCAATTTCCTACGAGCAGTACTTC
TRBV7-2,NA,TRBJ1-1,14,NA,CASSTDRLNTEAFF,TGTGCCAGCAGCACTGACAGGTTGAACACTGAAGCTTTCTTT
TRBV6-5,NA,TRBJ2-7,14,NA,CASTPPGTSYEQYF,TGTGCCAGCACCCCCCCCGGGACTTCCTACGAGCAGTACTTC
TRBV27,NA,TRBJ2-5,13,NA,CASGYNPQGTQYF,TGTGCCAGCGGATACAACCCGCAGGGGACCCAGTACTTC
TRBV5-8,TRBD2,TRBJ2-1,18,NA,CASSWVFWKDSGSHEQFF,TGTGCCAGCAGTTGGGTGTTTTGGAAGGATAGCGGGAGCCATGAGCAGTTCTTC
TRBV11-3,TRBD2,TRBJ2-3,16,NA,CASSKGTSGRTDTQYF,TGTGCCAGCAGCAAAGGAACTAGCGGGAGGACAGATACGCAGTATTTT
TRBV19,TRBD2,TRBJ2-5,13,NA,CASSLAGLETQYF,TGTGCCAGTAGCCTAGCGGGGTTAGAGACCCAGTACTTC
TRBV7-2,NA,TRBJ2-7,17,NA,CASSYDLAGRLSYEQYF,TGTGCCAGCAGCTACGACCTTGCGGGACGGCTCTCCTACGAGCAGTACTTC
TRBV27,NA,TRBJ1-3,13,NA,CASSPGTGNTIYF,TGTGCCAGCAGTCCTGGGACAGGAAACACCATATATTTT
TRBV6-5,NA,TRBJ1-2,15,NA,CASTFGQGPNYGYTF,TGTGCCAGCACCTTTGGGCAGGGGCCTAACTATGGCTACACCTTC
TRBV3-1/TRBV3-2,TRBD1,TRBJ1-2,15,NA,CASSQQDRGSYGYTF,TGTGCCAGCAGCCAACAGGACAGGGGTTCCTATGGCTACACCTTC
TRBV12-3/TRBV12-4,NA,TRBJ1-6,13,NA,CASSPSDGTPLHF,TGTGCCAGCAGTCCCTCCGACGGGACACCCCTCCACTTT
TRBV5-1,TRBD2,TRBJ2-5,17,NA,CASSTAPLARAGETQYF,TGCGCCAGCAGCACCGCCCCACTAGCGAGAGCTGGGGAGACCCAGTACTTC
TRBV27,NA,TRBJ1-6,15,NA,CASSYGAGLNSPLHF,TGTGCCAGCAGTTACGGTGCAGGGTTAAATTCACCCCTCCACTTT
TRBV9,NA,TRBJ2-1,9,NA,CASSPLQFF,TGTGCCAGCAGCCCTTTACAGTTCTTC
TRBV3-1/TRBV3-2,NA,TRBJ1-1,14,NA,CASSPYLSNTEAFF,TGTGCCAGCAGCCCTTATTTGTCGAACACTGAAGCTTTCTTT
TRBV6-5,NA,TRBJ1-5,14,few,CASSYSGGNQPQHF,TGTGCCAGCAGTTACTCGGGGGGGAATCAGCCCCAGCATTTT
TRBV6-5,NA,TRBJ2-1,16,NA,CASSYQTGVLSNEQFF,TGTGCCAGCAGTTACCAGACGGGAGTACTTTCCAATGAGCAGTTCTTC
TRBV28,TRBD1,TRBJ1-2,14,few,CASSLAGQFYGYTF,TGTGCCAGCAGTCTGGCGGGACAGTTCTATGGCTACACCTTC
TRBV5-1,TRBD2,TRBJ2-2,16,NA,CASSPGLAGNTGELFF,TGCGCCAGCAGCCCTGGACTAGCGGGGAACACCGGGGAGCTGTTTTTT
TRBV10-2,TRBD2,TRBJ2-1,13,once,CAASSGRADEQFF,TGCGCCGCCTCCAGCGGGAGGGCCGATGAGCAGTTCTTC
TRBV3-1/TRBV3-2,NA,TRBJ2-3,13,NA,CASSDGYTDTQYF,TGTGCCAGCAGCGACGGGTACACAGATACGCAGTATTTT
TRBV5-1,NA,TRBJ1-4,17,NA,CASSLAGRVDTNEKLFF,TGCGCCAGCAGCTTGGCCGGCAGGGTAGACACTAATGAAAAACTGTTTTTT